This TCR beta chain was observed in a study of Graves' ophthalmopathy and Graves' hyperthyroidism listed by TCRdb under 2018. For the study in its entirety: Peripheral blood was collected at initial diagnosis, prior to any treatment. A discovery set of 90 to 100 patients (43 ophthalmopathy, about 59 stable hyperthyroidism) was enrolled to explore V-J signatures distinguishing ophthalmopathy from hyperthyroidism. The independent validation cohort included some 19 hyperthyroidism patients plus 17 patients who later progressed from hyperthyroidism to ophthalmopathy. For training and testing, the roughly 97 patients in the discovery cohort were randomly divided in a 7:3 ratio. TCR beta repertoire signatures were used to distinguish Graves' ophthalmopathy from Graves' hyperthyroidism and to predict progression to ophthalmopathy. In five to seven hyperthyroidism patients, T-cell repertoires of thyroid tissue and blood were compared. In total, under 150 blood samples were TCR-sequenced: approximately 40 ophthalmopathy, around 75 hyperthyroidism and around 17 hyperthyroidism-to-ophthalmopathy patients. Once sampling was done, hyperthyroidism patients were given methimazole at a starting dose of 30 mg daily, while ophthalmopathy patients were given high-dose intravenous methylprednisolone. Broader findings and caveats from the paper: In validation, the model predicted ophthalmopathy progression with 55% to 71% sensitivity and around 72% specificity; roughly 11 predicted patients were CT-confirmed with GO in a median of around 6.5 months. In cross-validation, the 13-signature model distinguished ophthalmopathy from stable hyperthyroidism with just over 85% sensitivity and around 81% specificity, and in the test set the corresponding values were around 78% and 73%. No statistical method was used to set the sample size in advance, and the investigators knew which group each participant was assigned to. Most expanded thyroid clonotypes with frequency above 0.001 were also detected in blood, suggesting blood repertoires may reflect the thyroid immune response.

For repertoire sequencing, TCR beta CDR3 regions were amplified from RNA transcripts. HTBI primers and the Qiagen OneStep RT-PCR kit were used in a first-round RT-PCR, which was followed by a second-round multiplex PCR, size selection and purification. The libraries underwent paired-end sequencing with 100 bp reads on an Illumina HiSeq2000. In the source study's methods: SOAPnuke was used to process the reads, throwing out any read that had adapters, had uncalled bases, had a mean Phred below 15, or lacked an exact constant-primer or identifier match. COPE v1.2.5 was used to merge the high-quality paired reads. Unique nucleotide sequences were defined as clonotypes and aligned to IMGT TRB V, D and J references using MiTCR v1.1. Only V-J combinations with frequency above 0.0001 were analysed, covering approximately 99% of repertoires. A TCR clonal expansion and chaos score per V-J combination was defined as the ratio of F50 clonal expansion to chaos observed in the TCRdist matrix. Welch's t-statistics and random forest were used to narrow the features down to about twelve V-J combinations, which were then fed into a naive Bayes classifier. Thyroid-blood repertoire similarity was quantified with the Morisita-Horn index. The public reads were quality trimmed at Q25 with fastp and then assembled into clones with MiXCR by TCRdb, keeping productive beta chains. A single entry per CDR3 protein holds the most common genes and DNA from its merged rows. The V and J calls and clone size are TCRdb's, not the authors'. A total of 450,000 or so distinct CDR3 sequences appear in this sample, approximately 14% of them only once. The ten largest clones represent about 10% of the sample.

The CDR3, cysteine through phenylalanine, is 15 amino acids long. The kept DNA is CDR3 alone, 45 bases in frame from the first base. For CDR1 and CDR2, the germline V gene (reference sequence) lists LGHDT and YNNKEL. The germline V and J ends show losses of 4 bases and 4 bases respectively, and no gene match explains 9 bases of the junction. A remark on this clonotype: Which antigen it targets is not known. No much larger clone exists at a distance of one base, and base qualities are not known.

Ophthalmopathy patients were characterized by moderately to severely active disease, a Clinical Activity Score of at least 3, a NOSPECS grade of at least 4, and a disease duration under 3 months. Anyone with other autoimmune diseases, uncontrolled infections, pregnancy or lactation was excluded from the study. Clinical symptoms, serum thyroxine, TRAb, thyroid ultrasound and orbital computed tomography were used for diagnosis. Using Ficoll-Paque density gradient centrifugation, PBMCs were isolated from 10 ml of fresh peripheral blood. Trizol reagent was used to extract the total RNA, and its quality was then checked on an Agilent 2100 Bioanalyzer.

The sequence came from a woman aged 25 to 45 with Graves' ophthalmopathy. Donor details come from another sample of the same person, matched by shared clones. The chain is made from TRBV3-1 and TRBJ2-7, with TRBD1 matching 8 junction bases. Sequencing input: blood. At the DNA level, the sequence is TGTGCCAGCAGCCGGTACAGGGGGGACGGTTACGAGCAGTACTTC. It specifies CASSRYRGDGYEQYF.